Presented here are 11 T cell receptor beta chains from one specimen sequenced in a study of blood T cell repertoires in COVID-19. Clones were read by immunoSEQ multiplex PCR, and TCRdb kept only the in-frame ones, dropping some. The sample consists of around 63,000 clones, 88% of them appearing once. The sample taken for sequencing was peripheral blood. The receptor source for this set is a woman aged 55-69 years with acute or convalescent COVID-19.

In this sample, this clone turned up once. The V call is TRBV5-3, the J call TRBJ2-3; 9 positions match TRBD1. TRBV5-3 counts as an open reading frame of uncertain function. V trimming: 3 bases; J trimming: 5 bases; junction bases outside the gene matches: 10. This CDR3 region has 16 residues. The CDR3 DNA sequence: TGTGCCAGAAGCTCACAGGGGGCTAACGAGAAAGATACGCAGTATTTT. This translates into CARSSQGANEKDTQYF.

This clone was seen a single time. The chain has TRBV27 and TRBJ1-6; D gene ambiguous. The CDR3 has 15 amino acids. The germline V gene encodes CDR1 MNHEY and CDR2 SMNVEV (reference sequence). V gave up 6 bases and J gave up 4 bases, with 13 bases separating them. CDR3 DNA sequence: TGTGCCAGCAGGGCCGCCGGGAAGTATAATTCACCCCTCCACTTT. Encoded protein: CASRAAGKYNSPLHF.

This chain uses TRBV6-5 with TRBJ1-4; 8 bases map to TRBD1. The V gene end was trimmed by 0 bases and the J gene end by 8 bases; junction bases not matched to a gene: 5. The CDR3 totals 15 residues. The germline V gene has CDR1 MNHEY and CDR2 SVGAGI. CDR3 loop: CASSYSGQAGEKLFF. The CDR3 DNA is TGTGCCAGCAGTTACTCGGGACAGGCGGGAGAAAAACTGTTTTTT.

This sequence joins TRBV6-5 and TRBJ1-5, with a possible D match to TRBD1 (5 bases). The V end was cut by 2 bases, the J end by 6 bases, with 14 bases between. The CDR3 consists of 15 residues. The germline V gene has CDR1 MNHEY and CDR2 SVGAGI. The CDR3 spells CASSYGQGLGQPQHF. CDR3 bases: TGTGCCAGCAGTTACGGGCAGGGTCTAGGTCAGCCCCAGCATTTT.

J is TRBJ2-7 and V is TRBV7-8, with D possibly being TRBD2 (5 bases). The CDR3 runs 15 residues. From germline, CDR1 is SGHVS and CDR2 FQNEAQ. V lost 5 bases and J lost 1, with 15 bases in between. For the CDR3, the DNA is TGTGCCAGCAGCAAGAGGGTTAGCAGGTCCTACGAGCAGTACGTC. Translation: CASSKRVSRSYEQYV.

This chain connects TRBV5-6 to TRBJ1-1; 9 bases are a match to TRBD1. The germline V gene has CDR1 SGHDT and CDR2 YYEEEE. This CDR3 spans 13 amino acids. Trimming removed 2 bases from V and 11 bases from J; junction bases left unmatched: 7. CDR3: CASSLQGAIVAFF. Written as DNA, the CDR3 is TGTGCCAGCAGCTTACAGGGGGCCATTGTCGCTTTCTTT. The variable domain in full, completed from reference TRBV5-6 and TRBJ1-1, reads DAGVTQSPTHLIKTRGQQVTLRCSPKSGHDTVSWYQQALGQGPQFIFQYYEEEERQRGNFPDRFSGHQFPNYSSELNVNALLLGDSALYLCASSLQGAIVAFFGQGTRLTVV.

The CDR3: CASSLLGVEKLFF. The CDR3 region has the DNA TGCGCCAGCAGCTTGTTAGGGGTTGAAAAACTGTTTTTT. The rearrangement joins TRBV5-1 to TRBJ1-4, with D possibly being TRBD1 (5 bases). The germline gives CDR1 SGHRS, CDR2 YFSETQ. This CDR3 contains 13 residues. Trimming shortened V by 1 base and J by 7 bases, and 8 bases separated the two germline ends.

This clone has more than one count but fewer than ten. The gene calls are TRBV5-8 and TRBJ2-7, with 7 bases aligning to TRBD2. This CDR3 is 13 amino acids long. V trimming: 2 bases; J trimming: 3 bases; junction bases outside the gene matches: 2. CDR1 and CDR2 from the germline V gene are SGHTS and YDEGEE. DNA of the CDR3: TGTGCCAGCAGCTTTAGCGGGTACTACGAGCAGTACGTC. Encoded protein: CASSFSGYYEQYV.

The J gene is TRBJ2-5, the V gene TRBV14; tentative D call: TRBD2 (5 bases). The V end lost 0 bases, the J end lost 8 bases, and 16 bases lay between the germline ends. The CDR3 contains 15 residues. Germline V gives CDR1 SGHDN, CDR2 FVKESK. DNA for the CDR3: TGTGCCAGCAGCCAAGATACTAGTTCCCGCGCTACCCAGTACTTC. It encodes CASSQDTSSRATQYF.

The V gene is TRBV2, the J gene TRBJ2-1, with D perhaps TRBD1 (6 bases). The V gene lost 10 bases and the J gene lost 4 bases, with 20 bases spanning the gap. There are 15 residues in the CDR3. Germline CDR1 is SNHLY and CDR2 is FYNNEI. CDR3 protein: CATSLTGFGYNEQFF. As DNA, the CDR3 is TGTGCCACCAGCCTCACAGGGTTTGGATACAATGAGCAGTTCTTC.

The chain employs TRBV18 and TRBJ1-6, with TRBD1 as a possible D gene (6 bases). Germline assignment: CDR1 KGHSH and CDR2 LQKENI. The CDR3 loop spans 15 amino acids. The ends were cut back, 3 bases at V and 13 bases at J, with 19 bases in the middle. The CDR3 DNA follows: TGTGCCAGCTCACCCGAGGACAGTTTAATTTCTCCCCTCCACTTT. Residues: CASSPEDSLISPLHF.